This TCR beta chain was retrieved from a study of vaccination and CD4 T cells after COVID-19. Study in general: Each participant underwent a two-dose regimen of either the BNT162b2 or the mRNA-1273 vaccine.

As for this clonotype: The target antigen is unknown. A read error may produce the germline difference seen at one junction end.

The CDR3 is 16 residues long. The germline V gene has CDR1 SGHVS and CDR2 FQNEAQ. Oncomine TCR Beta short-read sequencing was applied to DNA from cultured CD4+ T cells. Investigators isolated genomic DNA from cultured CD4+ T cells. A single record per CDR3 protein comes from TCRdb applying MiXCR to the PCR reads. The data show around 5,400 distinct CDR3 sequences, with 35% to 50% seen just once and about 43% held by the top ten. This sample's treatment: roughly nine-day PBMC culture with coronavirus spike peptide pools or control peptides (ViraFEST assay). Researchers collected the unexposed donor's CD4+ T cells before the COVID-19 pandemic (2011-2018).

This chain links TRBV7-8 with TRBJ1-5, with TRBD1 as a possible D gene (6 bases). Sequencing input: CD4+ T cells from blood, cultured in vitro. This receptor was obtained from a human donor in good health. CDR3 in amino acids: CASGLARGDGNQPQHF. The CDR3 nucleotides read TGTGCCAGCGGCTTAGCGAGGGGGGACGGCAATCAGCCCCAGCATTTT.